Given below is one T cell receptor (beta chain) in context. Per the original methods: How many nucleated cells were present was estimated from reference gene primer amplification. The assay was immunoSEQ multiplex PCR, and TCRdb's table has in-frame clones only and misses some. V, J and clone size derive from that table, while D and trimming were established from the DNA sequence. The repertoire includes some 220,000 clones, 84% of them detected once, and around 4% sits in the top ten. The record originates from a study of blood T cell repertoires in COVID-19. At the level of the study: Some COVID-19 samples were acute and others convalescent; all came from the United States, Italy and Spain. PBMCs, B-cell-depleted T cells, or T cells provided the cDNA or gDNA that made up the material.

The CDR3 runs 15 residues. V was clipped by 0 bases and J by 8 bases; unmatched bases: 8. Per germline, CDR1 WSHSY and CDR2 SAAADI. This receptor was taken from a man between 50 and 59 years old with acute or convalescent COVID-19. The chain combines TRBV10-2 with TRBJ1-2; 8 bases map to TRBD1. Sequencing input: peripheral blood. CDR3 sequence: CASSESRQGLRGYTF. In nucleotides, the CDR3 is TGCGCCAGCAGTGAGTCTCGACAGGGGCTGAGGGGCTACACCTTC.